The clone carrying this T cell receptor (beta chain) was counted at least ten times. As yet, its antigen is unknown. V lost 3 bases, J lost 2 bases, and 11 bases lay in between. The CDR3 loop spans 14 amino acids. Germline CDR1 reads SGHRS; CDR2 reads YFSETQ. TCRdb's copy holds only in-frame clones and misses some; the assay was immunoSEQ multiplex PCR. The data list about 40,000 clones, none observed once; about 4.2% falls to the top ten. This specimen comes from a study of T cells after posttransplantation cyclophosphamide. Study results and caveats: Donor CD8+ memory clones often dominated recipient blood repertoires at later times.

This receptor was taken from a woman aged 45-60 years in good health and a related stem cell transplant donor. The gene calls are TRBV5-1 and TRBJ1-2; unclear D gene. The sample consisted of PBMCs. This CDR3 is CASSSDRGNYGYTF. The CDR3 DNA follows: TGCGCCAGCAGCTCTGACCGGGGAAACTATGGCTACACCTTC.